The entry below gives a single T cell receptor (beta chain) sequence along with its context. Losses at the gene ends were 6 bases for V and 6 bases for J; bases not matched to a gene: 9. The CDR3 runs to 15 residues. Looked up from germline, CDR1 is MDHEN and CDR2 is SYDVKM. The entry originates in a study of cytomegalovirus exposure and HLA in healthy donors. Both 60 Vbeta primers and 13 Jbeta primers went into the PCR. Clones were sequenced by immunoSEQ multiplex PCR, and TCRdb holds only the in-frame ones, with some missing. Among around 130,000 clones listed, approximately 84% were seen once. This sequence joins TRBV28 and TRBJ2-2; 8 nucleotides agree with TRBD2. This sequence originates from a middle-aged woman in good health and CMV-seronegative. Sequenced material: PBMCs. In nucleotides, the CDR3 is TGTGCCAGCAGGACCGGGACTAGGTTAGCCGGGGAGCTGTTTTTT. This codes for CASRTGTRLAGELFF. Using reference TRBV28 and TRBJ2-2 for the parts outside the CDR3, the full variable domain is DVKVTQSSRYLVKRTGEKVFLECVQDMDHENMFWYRQDPGLGLRLIYFSYDVKMKEKGDIPEGYSVSREKKERFSLILESASTNQTSMYLCASRTGTRLAGELFFGEGSRLTVL.